The 5 T cell receptor beta chains reported below all come from one sample, sequenced in a study of blood T cell repertoires in COVID-19. Profiled with immunoSEQ multiplex PCR; TCRdb holds only in-frame clones, not every one. The sample yields about 260,000 clones, 80% to 90% seen once. Specimen: peripheral blood. The source of these receptors is a man aged 25-45 years with active or convalescent COVID-19.

The chain employs TRBV29-1 and TRBJ2-7; TRBD1 aligns across 8 bases. The CDR3 contains 12 residues. Germline CDR1 is SQVTM and CDR2 is ANQGSEA. V trimming: 4 bases; J trimming: 5 bases; junction bases outside the gene matches: 4. In nucleotides, the CDR3 is TGCAGCGTTGGGACAGGGTATGACGAGCAGTACTTC. Its translation is CSVGTGYDEQYF.

This sequence joins TRBV4-1 and TRBJ1-2; D gene unclear. The germline V gene encodes CDR1 MGHRA and CDR2 YSYEKL. There are 15 residues in the CDR3. V was clipped by 1 base and J by 5 bases, with 14 bases between them. CDR3 residues: CASSQGEGGVYGYTF. As DNA, the CDR3 is TGCGCCAGCAGCCAAGGCGAAGGCGGTGTTTATGGCTACACCTTC.

The rearrangement joins TRBV7-8 to TRBJ2-7; TRBD2 aligns across 14 bases. Germline assignment: CDR1 SGHVS and CDR2 FQNEAQ. V was pared by 4 bases and J by 2 bases, with 13 bases of the junction left unmatched. This CDR3 contains 19 residues. Here the CDR3 DNA reads TGTGCCAGCAGCTCAGGACAGACTAGCGGGGGGGCCTCCCCCTACGAGCAGTACTTC. It codes for CASSSGQTSGGASPYEQYF.

The genes are TRBV5-6 and TRBJ2-3; D may be TRBD2 (6 bases). Germline CDR1 reads SGHDT; CDR2 reads YYEEEE. This CDR3 has 16 residues. V was pared by 4 bases and J by 0 bases, with 15 bases between. CDR3: CASSRFGGSSTDTQYF. CDR3 in DNA: TGTGCCAGCAGCCGATTCGGGGGTTCTAGCACAGATACGCAGTATTTT.

This chain links TRBV13 with TRBJ2-3; D is undetermined. In germline, CDR1 is PRHDT, CDR2 FYEKMQ (reference sequence). Trimming took 4 bases from V and 0 from J, leaving 8 bases between them. The CDR3 is 14 amino acids. CDR3 sequence reads: CASSSVDSTDTQYF. The CDR3 DNA follows: TGTGCCAGCAGCTCAGTCGATAGCACAGATACGCAGTATTTT.